These 8 T cell receptor beta chains came from one sample sequenced in a study of shared clonotypes between healthy human individuals. Sequencing used immunoSEQ multiplex PCR; TCRdb keeps in-frame clones, though not all of them. Here the sample spans some 530,000 clones, 81% being singletons. The sample comprised PBMCs. The receptors shown here come from a woman aged 40 to 49 in good health. Some clones in this sample may be carry-over from other donors' samples.

This chain uses TRBV28 with TRBJ2-5; perhaps TRBD2 as D (5 bases). V was cut by 6 bases and J by 2 bases, with 13 bases left in between. The CDR3 runs 14 residues. Germline CDR1 is MDHEN and CDR2 is SYDVKM. CDR3 bases: TGTGCCAGCAGCCTACTAGACCTACAAGAGACCCAGTACTTC. Translated, it gives CASSLLDLQETQYF.

This clone has a count of ten or more. The chain has TRBV18 and TRBJ1-1, with a possible D match to TRBD1 (5 bases). V lost 3 bases to trimming and J lost 2 bases, with 10 bases between them. The CDR3 covers 14 residues. CDR1 is KGHSH and CDR2 is LQKENI in the germline V gene. CDR3 DNA: TGTGCCAGCTCACCGACTTGGGGCAACACTGAAGCTTTCTTT. Translating it yields CASSPTWGNTEAFF.

The chain couples TRBV7-8 to TRBJ2-7; 7 nucleotides agree with TRBD1. The ends lost 6 bases at V and 3 bases at J; junction bases unmatched: 14. The CDR3 is made up of 16 amino acids. Germline-derived CDR1 and CDR2 are SGHVS and FQNEAQ. The CDR3 DNA follows: TGTGCCAGCAGGTTGACCGCAGGGGGTTCCGACTACGAGCAGTACTTC. This sequence encodes CASRLTAGGSDYEQYF.

This sequence joins TRBV6-5 and TRBJ2-7, with 7 bases aligning to TRBD2. The V and J ends lost 2 bases and 2 bases, in that order; junction bases with no gene match: 3. This CDR3 has 14 amino acids. Looked up from germline, CDR1 is MNHEY and CDR2 is SVGAGI. The CDR3 coding sequence is TGTGCCAGCAGTTACGGGCGGGGGACCTACGAGCAGTACTTC. It translates to CASSYGRGTYEQYF.

This clone was seen once. This chain uses TRBV30 with TRBJ2-1; the match to TRBD2 covers 7 bases. The CDR3 is made up of 18 amino acids. Looked up from germline, CDR1 is GTSNPN and CDR2 is SVGIG (reference sequence). V trimming: 2 bases; J trimming: 4 bases; junction bases outside the gene matches: 17. Here the CDR3 reads CAWSLGGRKAGRYNEQFF. The CDR3 DNA sequence: TGTGCCTGGAGTCTCGGGGGGAGGAAGGCGGGTAGATACAATGAGCAGTTCTTC.

The V and J genes are TRBV2 and TRBJ1-2; D unresolved. CDR3 length equals 12 residues. From germline, CDR1 is SNHLY and CDR2 FYNNEI. Trimming took off 3 bases at V and 7 bases at J, with 9 bases between the two ends. CDR3 region: CASSDRTGGYTF. CDR3 nucleotide sequence: TGTGCCAGCAGTGACCGGACGGGTGGCTACACCTTC.

About this clone: A far bigger clonotype differs at one base, so this is likely a read error. The chain employs TRBV7-8 and TRBJ1-5; 11 bases map to TRBD1. This CDR3 contains 17 residues. CDR1 and CDR2 (germline): SGHVS, FQNEAQ. CDR3 in amino acids: CASSSRTGGRGNQHQHF. CDR3 bases: TGTGCCAGCAGCTCCAGGACAGGGGGCCGGGGCAATCAGCACCAGCATTTT.

Details on this clone: Given a far larger clone just one base away, this is likely a sequencing read error. J is TRBJ2-5 and V is TRBV4-1; 7 bases fit TRBD2. The J call may be in error: the DNA end matches TRBJ2-7 better. The germline gives CDR1 MGHRA, CDR2 YSYEKL. This CDR3 is 15 amino acids long. The CDR3 sequence: CASSQEVGGDYEQYF. The CDR3 DNA reads as TGCGCCAGCAGCCAGGAAGTGGGAGGGGACTACGAGCAGTACTTC.